These T cell receptor beta chains were read from a single sample in a study of blood T cell repertoires in COVID-19. Data came from immunoSEQ multiplex PCR; TCRdb stores just in-frame clones and leaves some out. This sample has 360,000 or so clones, with nearly 90% found just once. Sequencing used PBMCs or T cells enriched from blood (not recorded which). These receptor sequences come from a woman aged 25 to 39 who had recovered from COVID-19. Each CDR3 is given without its conserved first and last residue. Some rows mark clone size as missing; the rest say once, few, many or name a class of expanded clone.

v_call: TRBV18; clone_size: NA; cdr3_aa: ASSPTGAGSANQPQH
v_call: TRBV5-1; clone_size: NA; cdr3_aa: ASSLDPAGEGYEQY
v_call: TRBV29-1; clone_size: NA; cdr3_aa: SVESGSVNTEAF
v_call: TRBV5-1; clone_size: once; cdr3_aa: ASSRDRGGEKLF
v_call: TRBV10-3; clone_size: NA; cdr3_aa: AISEAGSTYNEQF
v_call: TRBV19; clone_size: few; cdr3_aa: ASSGQVNEKLF
v_call: TRBV10-3; clone_size: NA; cdr3_aa: AISGRPTSTLFQETQY
v_call: TRBV5-4; clone_size: NA; cdr3_aa: ASSKGVATDTQY
v_call: TRBV9; clone_size: NA; cdr3_aa: ASSAAGTRNTEAF
v_call: TRBV5-1; clone_size: NA; cdr3_aa: ASSFDTGEFYEQY
v_call: TRBV6-2/TRBV6-3; clone_size: NA; cdr3_aa: ASSVLFPDRGQDEQF
v_call: TRBV27; clone_size: NA; cdr3_aa: ASSHSNQPQH
v_call: TRBV3-1/TRBV3-2; clone_size: NA; cdr3_aa: ASSPRTSGKRSQF
v_call: TRBV30; clone_size: NA; cdr3_aa: AWVGGQTMYNEQF
v_call: TRBV24-1; clone_size: NA; cdr3_aa: ATSGDTDTQY
v_call: TRBV7-2; clone_size: once; cdr3_aa: ASSQRDRGLLAEAF
v_call: TRBV19; clone_size: NA; cdr3_aa: ASSIGGSEKLF
v_call: TRBV27; clone_size: NA; cdr3_aa: ASRYSGTGNIYGYT
v_call: TRBV7-2; clone_size: NA; cdr3_aa: ASSLLPGAGLELF
v_call: TRBV29-1; clone_size: NA; cdr3_aa: SVEGEAVTNYGYT
v_call: TRBV7-3; clone_size: NA; cdr3_aa: ASSALAGVAGELF
v_call: TRBV29-1; clone_size: NA; cdr3_aa: SVVGGLNTEAF
v_call: TRBV30; clone_size: NA; cdr3_aa: AWSTLQGTRLEAF
v_call: TRBV10-2; clone_size: NA; cdr3_aa: ASRVQGRTYEQY
v_call: TRBV7-6; clone_size: NA; cdr3_aa: ASSLMPGLAGEQY
v_call: TRBV10-3; clone_size: NA; cdr3_aa: AISEAAEFGYT
v_call: TRBV19; clone_size: NA; cdr3_aa: ASLGQPNDGYT
v_call: TRBV5-1; clone_size: NA; cdr3_aa: ASSLDRDGYT
v_call: TRBV10-3; clone_size: NA; cdr3_aa: AISESRDSEQY
v_call: TRBV5-5; clone_size: NA; cdr3_aa: ASSGTVNNEQF
v_call: TRBV6-5; clone_size: NA; cdr3_aa: ASSSGGAGQPQH
v_call: TRBV29-1; clone_size: NA; cdr3_aa: SVGGQAAYEQY
v_call: TRBV6-2/TRBV6-3; clone_size: NA; cdr3_aa: ASSLQGALGTGELF
v_call: TRBV5-1; clone_size: NA; cdr3_aa: ASSFHGGQGAPEQF
v_call: TRBV29-1; clone_size: NA; cdr3_aa: SVTPGQGSYEQY
v_call: TRBV19; clone_size: NA; cdr3_aa: ASSPIRGESPLH
v_call: TRBV28; clone_size: NA; cdr3_aa: ASSLGGANSGNSPLH
v_call: TRBV27; clone_size: NA; cdr3_aa: ASSLRVPGNTEAF
v_call: TRBV5-1; clone_size: NA; cdr3_aa: ASSLRPFDSNYGYT
v_call: TRBV28; clone_size: NA; cdr3_aa: ASSMGGDNQPQH
v_call: TRBV30; clone_size: NA; cdr3_aa: AWSHGQGNQPQH
v_call: TRBV3-1/TRBV3-2; clone_size: NA; cdr3_aa: ASSRGQWTGTEAF
v_call: TRBV12-3/TRBV12-4; clone_size: NA; cdr3_aa: ASSDRVNEKLF
v_call: TRBV19; clone_size: NA; cdr3_aa: ASSIRPGGQF
v_call: TRBV6-5; clone_size: NA; cdr3_aa: ASSSYRGTNEKLF
v_call: TRBV4-3; clone_size: NA; cdr3_aa: ASSQDPTGNEQY
v_call: TRBV19; clone_size: NA; cdr3_aa: ASSIEQGADSYEQY
v_call: TRBV4-1; clone_size: NA; cdr3_aa: ASSQPNQPQH
v_call: TRBV24-1; clone_size: NA; cdr3_aa: ATGQGFGYT
v_call: TRBV4-1; clone_size: NA; cdr3_aa: ASSQQDGSRVPQH
v_call: TRBV7-8; clone_size: NA; cdr3_aa: ASISTSGYSQETQY
v_call: TRBV27; clone_size: NA; cdr3_aa: ASSRGDRNNSPLH
v_call: TRBV9; clone_size: NA; cdr3_aa: ASSVVASGAETQY
v_call: TRBV10-3; clone_size: NA; cdr3_aa: AISESDRRWAKNIQY
v_call: TRBV10-3; clone_size: NA; cdr3_aa: AISRTGAYEQY
v_call: TRBV10-2; clone_size: NA; cdr3_aa: ASSDQGLGTDTQY
v_call: TRBV3-1/TRBV3-2; clone_size: NA; cdr3_aa: ASSQAPGLGTHEQF
v_call: TRBV12-3/TRBV12-4; clone_size: once; cdr3_aa: ASSFVSDTQY